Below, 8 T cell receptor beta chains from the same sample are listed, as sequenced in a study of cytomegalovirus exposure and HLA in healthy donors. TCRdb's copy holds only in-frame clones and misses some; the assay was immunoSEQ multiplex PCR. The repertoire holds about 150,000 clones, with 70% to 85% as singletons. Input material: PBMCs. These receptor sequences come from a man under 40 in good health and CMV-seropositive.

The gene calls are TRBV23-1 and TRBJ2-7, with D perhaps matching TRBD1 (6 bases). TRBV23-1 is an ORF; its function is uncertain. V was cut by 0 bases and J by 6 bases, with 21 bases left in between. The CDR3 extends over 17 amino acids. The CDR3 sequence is CASSQSIDDWGPSEQYF. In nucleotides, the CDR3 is TGCGCCAGCAGTCAATCGATCGACGACTGGGGGCCCTCCGAGCAGTACTTC.

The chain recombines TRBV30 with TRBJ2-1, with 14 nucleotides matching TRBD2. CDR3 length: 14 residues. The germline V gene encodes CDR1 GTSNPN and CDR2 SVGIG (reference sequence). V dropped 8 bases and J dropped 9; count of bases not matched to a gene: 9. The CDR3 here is CARTGLAGVGEQFF. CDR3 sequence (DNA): TGTGCCCGAACGGGACTAGCGGGAGTGGGTGAGCAGTTCTTC.

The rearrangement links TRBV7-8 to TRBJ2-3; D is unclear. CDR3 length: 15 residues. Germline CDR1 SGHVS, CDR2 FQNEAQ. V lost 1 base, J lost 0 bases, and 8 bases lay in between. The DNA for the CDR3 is TGTGCCAGCAGCTTAGAGATCACTAGCACAGATACGCAGTATTTT. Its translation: CASSLEITSTDTQYF.

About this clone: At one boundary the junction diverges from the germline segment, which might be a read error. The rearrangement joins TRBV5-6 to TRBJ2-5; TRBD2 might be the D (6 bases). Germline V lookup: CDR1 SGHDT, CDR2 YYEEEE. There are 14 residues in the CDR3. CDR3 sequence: CASSLRRAQETQYF. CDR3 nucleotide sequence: TGTGCCAGCAGCTTGCGGAGGGCACAAGAGACTCAGTACTTC.

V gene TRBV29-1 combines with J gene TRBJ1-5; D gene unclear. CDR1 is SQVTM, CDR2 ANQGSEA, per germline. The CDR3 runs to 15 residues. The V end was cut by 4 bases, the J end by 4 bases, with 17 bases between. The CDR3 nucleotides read TGCAGCGTTGTTGATCAGGATAAAGTTAATCAGCCCCAGCATTTT. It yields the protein CSVVDQDKVNQPQHF. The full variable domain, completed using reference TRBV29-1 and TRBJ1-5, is SAVISQKPSRDICQRGTSLTIQCQVDSQVTMMFWYRQQPGQSLTLIATANQGSEATYESGFVIDKFPISRPNLTFSTLTVSNMSPEDSSIYLCSVVDQDKVNQPQHFGDGTRLSIL.

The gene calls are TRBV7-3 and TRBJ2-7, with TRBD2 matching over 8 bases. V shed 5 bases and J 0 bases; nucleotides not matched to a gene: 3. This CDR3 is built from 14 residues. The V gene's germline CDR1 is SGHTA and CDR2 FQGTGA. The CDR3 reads CASSPTSASYEQYF. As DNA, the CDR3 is TGTGCCAGCAGCCCGACTAGCGCCTCCTACGAGCAGTACTTC.

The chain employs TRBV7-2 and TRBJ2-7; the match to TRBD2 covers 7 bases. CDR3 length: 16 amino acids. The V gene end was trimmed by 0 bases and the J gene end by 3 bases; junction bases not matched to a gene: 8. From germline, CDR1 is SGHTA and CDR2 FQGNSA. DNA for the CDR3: TGTGCCAGCAGCTTAGCCCCCCTAGCGGTGATCTACGAGCAGTACTTC. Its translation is CASSLAPLAVIYEQYF. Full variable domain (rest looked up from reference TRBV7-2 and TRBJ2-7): GAGVSQSPSNKVTEKGKDVELRCDPISGHTALYWYRQSLGQGLEFLIYFQGNSAPDKSGLPSDRFSAERTGGSVSTLTIQRTQQEDSAVYLCASSLAPLAVIYEQYFGPGTRLTVT.

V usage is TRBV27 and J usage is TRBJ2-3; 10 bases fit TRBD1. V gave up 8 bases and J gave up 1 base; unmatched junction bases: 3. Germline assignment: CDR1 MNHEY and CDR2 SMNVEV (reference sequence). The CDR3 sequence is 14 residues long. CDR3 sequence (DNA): TGTGCCAGCCACGGGACAGGGGGCACAGATACGCAGTATTTT. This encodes CASHGTGGTDTQYF.